This entry concerns a single T cell receptor beta chain. Its antigen target is currently unknown. The record has no base qualities; no much larger clone is one base away. The CDR3 regions of human TCRbeta chains were subjected to immunosequencing. Turning to the authors' computational methods: TCRs in the repertoires were compared against a reference library of SARS-CoV-2-specific TCRs that had been generated with the MIRA antigen-specificity platform. Breadth meant the fraction of unique TCRs that were SARS-CoV-2-associated, whereas depth meant the fraction of total T cells that were SARS-CoV-2-associated. Using the MIRA data, every spike-specific TCR was mapped to the spike region that the TCR reacted to and assigned to either a CD4 or a CD8 class. Log10-transformed breadth and depth values were compared by one-way ANOVA with Sidak's multiple comparisons tests. As stored in TCRdb, this immuneACCESS dataset retains in-frame rearrangements with V and J assigned. A fraction of the clones does not appear; measured against another copy, unresolved V genes explain less than half of the discrepancy, and the remainder lacks a known reason. V and J calls and clone size are those listed in that table; D and trimming were worked out from the DNA. The sample includes roughly 110,000 clones, with 89% observed a single time. Of the sample, around 6.7% falls within the top ten clones.

The data belong to a study of T cell responses to AZD1222 COVID-19 vaccine (dated by TCRdb to about 2021). At the level of the whole study: AZD1222 recipients whose second dose came at about 4 weeks and those whose second dose came at about 12 weeks were combined into one group, since spike-specific TCR depth and breadth did not differ between the two schedules. A total of just over 230 trial participants underwent TCR sequencing, of whom some 210 received two doses of AZD1222 and around 26 received two doses of the MenACWY control vaccine. Trial participants were enrolled by age into subgroups of 18-55, 56-69 and 70-plus years, and around 150, 29 and 61 TCR-sequenced participants, respectively, were included in these subgroups.

Reading the label with the study, this specimen's time point is: baseline before first vaccination. Vaccinee samples were obtained from the UK trials COV001 and COV002, which included a single-blind randomized controlled phase 2/3 trial of AZD1222 (ChAdOx1 nCoV-19) in healthy adults. Trial participant PBMC samples were collected at day 0 and day 28 after the second dose for TCRbeta chain sequencing. General conclusions and limits of the study: Conclusions about previously exposed vaccinees are limited because only five or six AZD1222 recipients were SARS-CoV-2 seropositive at baseline. Nearly half of unique spike-specific TCRs reportedly recognized epitopes outside regions mutated in the B.1.351 and B.1.1.7 variants. Most participants were white British and females outnumbered males, and the authors suggested that clonal diversity may have been underestimated. Spike-specific TCR breadth and depth rose significantly after two AZD1222 doses compared with day 0 and with MenACWY recipients. Because no day 14 peak-response samples were available, the repertoires could be characterized only after the peak T cell response. In the small 56-69-year group, the increase in depth fell short of significance, most likely because of low power. CD4 TCRs associated with the vaccine covered the entire spike protein, and the dominant responses were in regions 160-218 and 743-854.

CDR1 and CDR2, looked up from the germline V gene (reference sequence), are LGHDT and YNNKEL. V and J lose 5 bases and 1 base, and a span of 20 bases separates them. The CDR3 numbers 17 residues from cysteine through phenylalanine. Here the CDR3 DNA is all that survives: 51 bases in frame from base 1. Specimen: peripheral blood, collected on day 0 of AZD1222 vaccination. This sequence originates from an adult in good health. The chain is assembled from TRBV3-1 (or the pseudogene TRBV3-2) and TRBJ1-1; the D gene cannot be named for sure. The DNA sequence is TGTGCCAGCAGCTACGGTTCTATCGTCCTGGGGAACACTGAAGCTTTCTTT. This translates into CASSYGSIVLGNTEAFF.